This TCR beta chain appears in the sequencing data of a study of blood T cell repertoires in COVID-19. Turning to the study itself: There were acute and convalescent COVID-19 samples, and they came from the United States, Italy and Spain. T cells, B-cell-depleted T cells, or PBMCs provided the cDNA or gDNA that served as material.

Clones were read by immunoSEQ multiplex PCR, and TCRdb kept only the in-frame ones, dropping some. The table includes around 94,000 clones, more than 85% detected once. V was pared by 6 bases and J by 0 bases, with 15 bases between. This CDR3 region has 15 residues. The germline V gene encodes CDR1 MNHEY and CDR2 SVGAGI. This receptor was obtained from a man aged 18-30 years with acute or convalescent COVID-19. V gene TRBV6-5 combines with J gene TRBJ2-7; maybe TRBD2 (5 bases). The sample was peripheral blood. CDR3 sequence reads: CASRTTHTSSYEQYF. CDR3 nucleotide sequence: TGTGCCAGCAGGACTACACACACTAGCTCCTACGAGCAGTACTTC.